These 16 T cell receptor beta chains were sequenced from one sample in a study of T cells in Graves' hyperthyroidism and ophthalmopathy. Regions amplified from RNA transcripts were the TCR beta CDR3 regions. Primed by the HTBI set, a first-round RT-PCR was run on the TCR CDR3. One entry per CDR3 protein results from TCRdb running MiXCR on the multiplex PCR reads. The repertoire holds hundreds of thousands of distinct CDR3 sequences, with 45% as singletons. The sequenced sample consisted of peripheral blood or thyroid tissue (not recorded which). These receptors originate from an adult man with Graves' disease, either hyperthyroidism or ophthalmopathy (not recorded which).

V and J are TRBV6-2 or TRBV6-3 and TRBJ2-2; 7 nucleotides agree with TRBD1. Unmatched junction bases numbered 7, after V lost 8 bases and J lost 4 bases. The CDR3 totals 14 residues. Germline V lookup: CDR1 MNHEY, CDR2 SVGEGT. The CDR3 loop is CASGTVASTGELFF. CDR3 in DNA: TGTGCCAGCGGGACAGTGGCGAGCACCGGGGAGCTGTTTTTT.

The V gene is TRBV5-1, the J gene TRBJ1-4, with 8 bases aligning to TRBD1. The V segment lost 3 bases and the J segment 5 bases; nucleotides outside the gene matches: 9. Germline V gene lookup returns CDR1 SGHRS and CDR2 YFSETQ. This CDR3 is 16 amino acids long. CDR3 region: CASSSSWDRRNEKLFF. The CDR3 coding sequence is TGCGCCAGCAGCTCGTCCTGGGACAGGAGGAATGAAAAACTGTTTTTT.

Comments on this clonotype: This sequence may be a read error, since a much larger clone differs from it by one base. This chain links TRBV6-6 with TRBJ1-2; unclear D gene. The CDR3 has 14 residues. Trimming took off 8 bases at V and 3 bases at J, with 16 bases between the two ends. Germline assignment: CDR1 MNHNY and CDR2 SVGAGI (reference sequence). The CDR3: CASHPSIYDYGYTF. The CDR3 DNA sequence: TGTGCCAGCCATCCCTCGATTTACGACTATGGCTACACCTTC.

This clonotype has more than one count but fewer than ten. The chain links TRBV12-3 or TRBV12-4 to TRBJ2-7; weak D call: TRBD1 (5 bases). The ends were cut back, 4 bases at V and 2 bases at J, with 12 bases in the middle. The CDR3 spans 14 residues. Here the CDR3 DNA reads TGTGCCAGCAGTTCCTCCCCAGGGACCTACGAGCAGTACTTC. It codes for CASSSSPGTYEQYF.

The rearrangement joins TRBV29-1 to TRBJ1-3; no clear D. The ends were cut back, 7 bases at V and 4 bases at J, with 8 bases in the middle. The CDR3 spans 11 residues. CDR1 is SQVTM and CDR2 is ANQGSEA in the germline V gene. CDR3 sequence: CSEARGNTIYF. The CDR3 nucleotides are TGCAGCGAGGCGAGAGGAAACACCATATATTTT.

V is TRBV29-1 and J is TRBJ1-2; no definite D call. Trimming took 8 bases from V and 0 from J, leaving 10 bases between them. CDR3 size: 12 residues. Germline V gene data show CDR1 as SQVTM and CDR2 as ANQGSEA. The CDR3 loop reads CSLARSNYGYTF. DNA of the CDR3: TGCAGCTTGGCCCGGTCTAACTATGGCTACACCTTC.

CDR3 in DNA: TGTGCCTGGAGTCCCGGGACAGCTTACGAGCAGTACTTC. Its protein product is CAWSPGTAYEQYF. This chain connects TRBV7-8 to TRBJ2-7, with TRBD1 identical over 7 bases. Germline loops: CDR1 SGHVS, CDR2 FQNEAQ. J was trimmed by 4 bases and V by 11 bases; bases with no gene match: 11. The CDR3 is 13 amino acids.

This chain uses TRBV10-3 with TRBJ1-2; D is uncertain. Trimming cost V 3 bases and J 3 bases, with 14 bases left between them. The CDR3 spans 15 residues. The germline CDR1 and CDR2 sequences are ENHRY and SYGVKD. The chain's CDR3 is CAISEPDQHHYGYTF. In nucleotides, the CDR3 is TGTGCCATCAGTGAACCTGACCAGCACCACTATGGCTACACCTTC.

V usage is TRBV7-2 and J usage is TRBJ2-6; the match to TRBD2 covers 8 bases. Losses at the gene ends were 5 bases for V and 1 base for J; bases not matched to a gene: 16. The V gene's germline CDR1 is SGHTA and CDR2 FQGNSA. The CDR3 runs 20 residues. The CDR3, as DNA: TGTGCCAGCAGCCAACTTCTTTCGGGAGGGCTAATATCTGGGGCCAACGTCCTGACTTTC. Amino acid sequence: CASSQLLSGGLISGANVLTF.

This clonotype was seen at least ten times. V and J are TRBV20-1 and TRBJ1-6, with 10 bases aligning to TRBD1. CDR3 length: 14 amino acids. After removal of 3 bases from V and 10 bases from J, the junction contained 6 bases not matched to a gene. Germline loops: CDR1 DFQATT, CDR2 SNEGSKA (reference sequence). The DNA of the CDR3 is TGCAGTGCTAGTCGAGGACAGGGGGTCTCACCCCTCCACTTT. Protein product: CSASRGQGVSPLHF.

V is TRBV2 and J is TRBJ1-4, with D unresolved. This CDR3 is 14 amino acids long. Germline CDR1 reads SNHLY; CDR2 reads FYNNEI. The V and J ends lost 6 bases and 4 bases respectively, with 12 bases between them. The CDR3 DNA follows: TGTGCCAGCAGCCAAGACGGGGTTAATGAAAAACTGTTTTTT. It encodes CASSQDGVNEKLFF.

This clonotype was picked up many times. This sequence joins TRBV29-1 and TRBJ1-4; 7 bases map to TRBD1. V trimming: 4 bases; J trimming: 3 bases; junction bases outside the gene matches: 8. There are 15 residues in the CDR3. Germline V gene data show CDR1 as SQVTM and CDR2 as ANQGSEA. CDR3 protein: CSVGGPGQSNEKLFF. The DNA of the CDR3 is TGCAGCGTTGGGGGGCCGGGACAGTCTAATGAAAAACTGTTTTTT.

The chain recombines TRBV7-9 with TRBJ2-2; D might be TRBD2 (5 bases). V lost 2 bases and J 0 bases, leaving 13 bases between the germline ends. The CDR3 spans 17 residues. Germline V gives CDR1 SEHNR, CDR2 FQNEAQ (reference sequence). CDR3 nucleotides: TGTGCCAGCAGCTTAATTTCGGGGAAAACGAACACCGGGGAGCTGTTTTTT. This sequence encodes CASSLISGKTNTGELFF.

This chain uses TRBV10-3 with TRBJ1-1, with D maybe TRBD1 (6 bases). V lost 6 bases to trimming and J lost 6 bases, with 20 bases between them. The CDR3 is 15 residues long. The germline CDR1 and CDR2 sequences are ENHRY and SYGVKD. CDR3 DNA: TGTGCCATCAGCATACAGGGAGGAGGGGTGTCTGAAGCTTTCTTT. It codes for CAISIQGGGVSEAFF.

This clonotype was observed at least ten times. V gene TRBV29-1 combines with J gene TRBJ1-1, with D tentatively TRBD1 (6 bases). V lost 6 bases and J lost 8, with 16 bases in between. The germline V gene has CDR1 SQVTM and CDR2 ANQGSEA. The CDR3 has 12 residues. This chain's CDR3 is CSVKKGGPEAFF. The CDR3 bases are TGCAGCGTCAAAAAGGGGGGTCCCGAAGCTTTCTTT.

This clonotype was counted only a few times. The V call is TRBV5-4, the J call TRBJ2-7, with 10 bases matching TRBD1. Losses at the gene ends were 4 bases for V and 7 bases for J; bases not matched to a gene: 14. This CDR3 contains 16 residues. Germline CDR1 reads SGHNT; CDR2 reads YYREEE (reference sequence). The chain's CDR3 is CASSPQSGQGTREQYF. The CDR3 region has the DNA TGTGCCAGCAGCCCCCAGTCGGGACAGGGGACAAGGGAGCAGTACTTC.